This T cell receptor (beta chain) was identified during a study of T cell repertoires in cytomegalovirus infection. At the level of the study: Evidence of both CMV infection and a matching HLA type came from public TCR beta signatures. Findings and caveats of the study: The study found HLA-C-restricted CMV-specific TCR beta clonotypes dominating the ex vivo response. Summed frequency of public TCR beta families distinguished CMV carriers with the relevant HLA.

MiXCR was run by TCRdb on the reads, yielding one entry per CDR3 protein. Among hundreds of thousands of distinct CDR3 sequences, under 20% were seen once, and the ten largest hold approximately 12%. This clonotype came up many times. The antigen is undetermined. The V end lost 6 bases, the J end lost 0 bases, and 12 bases lay between the germline ends. Germline values: CDR1 MNHNS, CDR2 SASEGT. The CDR3 length is 15 residues. The source is a human donor in good health (CMV status not recorded). Some clones in this sample may be carry-over from other donors' samples. The gene calls are TRBV6-1 and TRBJ1-3, with TRBD1 as a possible D gene (5 bases). Specimen: PBMCs. CDR3: CASRRTLLSGNTIYF. The CDR3 DNA reads as TGTGCCAGCAGGAGGACACTCCTCTCTGGAAACACCATATATTTT.